This T cell receptor (beta chain) derives from a study of blood T cell repertoires in COVID-19. Study information: Samples taken during acute and convalescent COVID-19 were collected in the United States, Italy and Spain. T cells, B-cell-depleted T cells, or PBMCs supplied cDNA or gDNA.

Germline CDR1 reads SEHNR; CDR2 reads FQNEAQ (reference sequence). The CDR3 extends over 14 amino acids. Deletions cut 4 bases from V and 1 base from J, with 10 bases between. As processed by the authors: Reference gene primer amplification gave nucleated cell count estimates. Sequenced by immunoSEQ multiplex PCR; TCRdb stores in-frame clones only, minus some. The DNA gave D and trimming, while V, J and clone size come from that table. The sample consists of more than 75,000 clones, over 65% of them appearing once. This sequence was found in a woman in her seventies with acute or convalescent COVID-19. The sample comprised peripheral blood. The chain couples TRBV7-9 to TRBJ1-2; D possibly corresponds to TRBD1 (6 bases). The CDR3 DNA sequence: TGTGCCAGCAGCTCAACAGGGAATAACTATGGCTACACCTTC. It codes for CASSSTGNNYGYTF.